This is a list of T cell receptor beta chains from one sample in a study of blood T cell repertoires in COVID-19. Profiled with immunoSEQ multiplex PCR; TCRdb holds only in-frame clones, not every one. The sample contains 450,000 or so clones, around 90% of which appear only once. The sample consisted of PBMCs or T cells enriched from blood (not recorded which). Receptors originate from a man aged 18 to 29 who had recovered from COVID-19. Both conserved end residues are part of each CDR3.

V	J	CDR3
TRBV3-1/TRBV3-2	TRBJ2-7	CASSQRETSGGREQYF
TRBV28	TRBJ1-5	CASSSGTGGGQPQHF
TRBV10-1	TRBJ1-1	CASSYRTGGTEAFF
TRBV7-6	TRBJ1-5	CASSPAGTGGNQPQHF
TRBV2	TRBJ1-2	CASSEEIARAGGGYTF
TRBV28	TRBJ2-4	CASRQGTENIQYF
TRBV25-1	TRBJ2-4	CASSAENIQYF
TRBV18	TRBJ2-2	CASSPPTPGLTGELFF
TRBV10-2	TRBJ2-3	CASSDLGRGADTQYF
TRBV2	TRBJ1-2	CASRTGQGYGYTF
TRBV6-6	TRBJ2-6	CASSPRRDRGIRGANVLTF
TRBV7-3	TRBJ1-5	CASSSNSGQPQHF
TRBV5-1	TRBJ2-2	CASSLSASGNTGELFF
TRBV19	TRBJ1-5	CASSTPYPGESYSNQPQHF
TRBV27	TRBJ1-4	CASSLKPATNEKLFF
TRBV10-3	TRBJ2-3	CATLENSGGTDTQYF
TRBV6-5	TRBJ2-2	CASWSRQGNTGELFF
TRBV18	TRBJ1-1	CASSQLETEAFF
TRBV30	TRBJ1-1	CAWSGRVMNTEAFF
TRBV25-1	TRBJ1-1	CASRINQGGTEAFF
TRBV27	TRBJ1-5	CASKRTGQVFQPQHF
TRBV3-1/TRBV3-2	TRBJ1-2	CASSQSAGKGYTF